One sample yielded the 6 T cell receptor beta chains listed below, sequenced in a study of blood T cell repertoires in COVID-19 (TCRdb year 2020). Libraries were made using the immunoSEQ multiplex PCR assay. Held by TCRdb, this immuneACCESS table contains in-frame sequences only and omits some clones. Under half of the omission traces to an unresolved V gene where checked; the cause of the rest is unknown. The sample records approximately 94,000 clones, approximately 81% of which are singletons. The biggest ten clones account for roughly 13% of the sample. The sequenced material came from peripheral blood. Receptors originate from a human donor in a cohort sampled during active COVID-19.

The chain employs TRBV6-5 and TRBJ2-7; D ambiguous. The CDR3 is made up of 13 amino acids. The ends were cut back, 2 bases at V and 2 bases at J, with 7 bases in the middle. CDR1 and CDR2 (germline): MNHEY, SVGAGI. This CDR3 is CASSYGAAYEQYF. CDR3 coding DNA: TGTGCCAGCAGTTACGGCGCGGCCTACGAGCAGTACTTC.

The gene calls are TRBV12-5 and TRBJ2-3; D might be TRBD2 (5 bases). The CDR3 covers 12 residues. V was shortened by 7 bases and J by 6 bases, with 11 bases between the two germline ends. Germline V CDR1 and CDR2: LGHNT, FRNRAP. The CDR3 here is CASALAGDTQYF. CDR3 in DNA: TGTGCTAGTGCTCTCGCGGGTGATACGCAGTATTTT.

The chain couples TRBV5-1 to TRBJ2-2; TRBD1 is a possible D gene (6 bases). The CDR3 loop spans 16 amino acids. Per germline, CDR1 SGHRS and CDR2 YFSETQ. V lost 2 bases and J lost 0, with 11 bases in between. The CDR3: CASSFKGTPNTGELFF. In nucleotides, the CDR3 is TGCGCCAGCAGCTTTAAGGGGACACCGAACACCGGGGAGCTGTTTTTT.

The chain joins TRBV10-2 to TRBJ1-2; tentative D call: TRBD1 (6 bases). The V end lost 6 bases, the J end lost 2 bases, and 10 bases lay between the germline ends. The CDR3 totals 13 residues. The germline gives CDR1 WSHSY, CDR2 SAAADI. The CDR3 sequence: CASRDSGNYGYTF. The CDR3 DNA reads as TGCGCCAGCAGGGACAGTGGAAACTATGGCTACACCTTC.

J is TRBJ2-5 and V is TRBV11-2; D perhaps matches TRBD2 (6 bases). The CDR3 is made up of 15 amino acids. V gave up 1 base and J gave up 4 bases, with 13 bases separating them. From germline, CDR1 is SGHAT and CDR2 FQNNGV. The CDR3 DNA follows: TGTGCCAGCAGCTTAGGGGTGGGGGGAAGAGAGACCCAGTACTTC. It translates to CASSLGVGGRETQYF.

The rearrangement uses TRBV7-2 and TRBJ1-4; D may be TRBD1 (5 bases). The ends were cut back, 5 bases at V and 8 bases at J, with 15 bases in the middle. Germline CDR1 SGHTA, CDR2 FQGNSA. The CDR3 sequence is 14 residues long. The CDR3 protein is CASSRTSLREKLFF. The DNA for the CDR3 is TGTGCCAGCAGCCGGACAAGTCTTCGCGAAAAACTGTTTTTT.